The clone carrying this T cell receptor (beta chain) has just a few counts. The antigen remains unidentified. Construction of TCR beta libraries was performed using quantitative 5'-RACE with molecular barcodes. TCRdb analysed the 5' RACE reads with MiXCR anew, one entry per CDR3 protein. The sample lists more than 650,000 distinct CDR3 sequences; around 11% were seen once. The data were taken from a study of CD8 T cells in ankylosing spondylitis. Study-level results: Matched synovial fluid from ankylosing spondylitis patients was reported to be enriched for disease-linked clones. Several highly homologous variants made up a TCR beta motif, and this motif appeared characteristic of ankylosing spondylitis blood.

V lost 2 bases, J lost 6 bases, and 10 bases lay in between. Germline loops: CDR1 SQVTM, CDR2 ANQGSEA. There are 12 residues in the CDR3. The specimen was blood, either unsorted or a sorted T cell fraction (not recorded which). The chain recombines TRBV29-1 with TRBJ2-5; no clear D gene. The clonotype comes from a male donor with ankylosing spondylitis. CDR3 nucleotides: TGCAGCGTTGAAAGGGTTTGGAAGACCCAGTACTTC. Its translation is CSVERVWKTQYF. Variable domain in full (rest from reference TRBV29-1 and TRBJ2-5): SAVISQKPSRDICQRGTSLTIQCQVDSQVTMMFWYRQQPGQSLTLIATANQGSEATYESGFVIDKFPISRPNLTFSTLTVSNMSPEDSSIYLCSVERVWKTQYFGPGTRLLVL.